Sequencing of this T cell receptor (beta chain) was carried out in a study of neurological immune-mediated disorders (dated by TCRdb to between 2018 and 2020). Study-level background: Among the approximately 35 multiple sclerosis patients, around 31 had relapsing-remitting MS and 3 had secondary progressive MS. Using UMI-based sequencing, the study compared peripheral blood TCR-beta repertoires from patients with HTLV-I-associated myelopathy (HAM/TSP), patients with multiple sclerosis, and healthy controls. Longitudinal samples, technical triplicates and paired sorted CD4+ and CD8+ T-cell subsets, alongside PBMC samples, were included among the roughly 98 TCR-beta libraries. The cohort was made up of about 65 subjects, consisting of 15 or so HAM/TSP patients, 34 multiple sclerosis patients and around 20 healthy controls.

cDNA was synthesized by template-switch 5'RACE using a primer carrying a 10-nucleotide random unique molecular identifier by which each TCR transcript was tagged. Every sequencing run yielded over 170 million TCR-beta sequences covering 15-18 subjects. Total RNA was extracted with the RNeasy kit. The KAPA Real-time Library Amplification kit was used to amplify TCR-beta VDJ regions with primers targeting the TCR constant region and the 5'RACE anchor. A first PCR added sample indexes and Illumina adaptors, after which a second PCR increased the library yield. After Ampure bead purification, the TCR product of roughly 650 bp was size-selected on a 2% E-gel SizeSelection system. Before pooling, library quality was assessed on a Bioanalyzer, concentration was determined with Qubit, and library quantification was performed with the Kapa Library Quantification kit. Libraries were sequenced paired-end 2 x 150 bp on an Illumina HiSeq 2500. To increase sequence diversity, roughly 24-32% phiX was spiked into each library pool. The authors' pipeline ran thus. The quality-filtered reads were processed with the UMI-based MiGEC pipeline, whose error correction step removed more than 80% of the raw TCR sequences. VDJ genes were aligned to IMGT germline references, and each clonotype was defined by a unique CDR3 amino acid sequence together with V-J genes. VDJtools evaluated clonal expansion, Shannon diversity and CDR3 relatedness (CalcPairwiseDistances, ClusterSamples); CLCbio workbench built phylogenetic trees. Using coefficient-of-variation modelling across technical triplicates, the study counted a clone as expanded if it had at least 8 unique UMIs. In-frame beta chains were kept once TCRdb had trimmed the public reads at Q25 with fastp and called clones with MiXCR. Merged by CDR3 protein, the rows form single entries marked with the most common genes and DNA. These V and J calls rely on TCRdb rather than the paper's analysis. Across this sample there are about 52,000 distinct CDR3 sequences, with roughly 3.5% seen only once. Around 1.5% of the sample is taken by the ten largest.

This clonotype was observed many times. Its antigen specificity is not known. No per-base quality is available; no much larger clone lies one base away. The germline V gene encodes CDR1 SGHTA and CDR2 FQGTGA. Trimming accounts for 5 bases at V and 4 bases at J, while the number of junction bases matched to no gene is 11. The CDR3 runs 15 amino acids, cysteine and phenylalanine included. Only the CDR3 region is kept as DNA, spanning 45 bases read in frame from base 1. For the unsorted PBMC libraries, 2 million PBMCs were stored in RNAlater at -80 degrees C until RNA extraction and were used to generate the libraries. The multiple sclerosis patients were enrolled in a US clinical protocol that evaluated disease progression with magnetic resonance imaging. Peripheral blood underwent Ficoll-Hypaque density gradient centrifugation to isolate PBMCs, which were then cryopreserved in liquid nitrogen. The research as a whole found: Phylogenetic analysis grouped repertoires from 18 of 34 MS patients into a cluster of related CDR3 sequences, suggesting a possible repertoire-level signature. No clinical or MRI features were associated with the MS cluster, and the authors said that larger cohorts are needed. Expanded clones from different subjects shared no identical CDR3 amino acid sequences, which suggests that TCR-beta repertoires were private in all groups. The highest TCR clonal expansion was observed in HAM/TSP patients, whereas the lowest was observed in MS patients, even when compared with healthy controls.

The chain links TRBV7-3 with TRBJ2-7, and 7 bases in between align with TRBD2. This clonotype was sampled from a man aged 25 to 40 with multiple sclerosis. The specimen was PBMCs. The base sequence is TGTGCCAGCAGCCCGGGCGGGGGACCGGAATACGAGCAGTACTTC. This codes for CASSPGGGPEYEQYF. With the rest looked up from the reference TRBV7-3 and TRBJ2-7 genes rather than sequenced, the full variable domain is GAGVSQTPSNKVTEKGKYVELRCDPISGHTALYWYRQSLGQGPEFLIYFQGTGAADDSGLPNDRFFAVRPEGSVSTLKIQRTERGDSAVYLCASSPGGGPEYEQYFGPGTRLTVT.